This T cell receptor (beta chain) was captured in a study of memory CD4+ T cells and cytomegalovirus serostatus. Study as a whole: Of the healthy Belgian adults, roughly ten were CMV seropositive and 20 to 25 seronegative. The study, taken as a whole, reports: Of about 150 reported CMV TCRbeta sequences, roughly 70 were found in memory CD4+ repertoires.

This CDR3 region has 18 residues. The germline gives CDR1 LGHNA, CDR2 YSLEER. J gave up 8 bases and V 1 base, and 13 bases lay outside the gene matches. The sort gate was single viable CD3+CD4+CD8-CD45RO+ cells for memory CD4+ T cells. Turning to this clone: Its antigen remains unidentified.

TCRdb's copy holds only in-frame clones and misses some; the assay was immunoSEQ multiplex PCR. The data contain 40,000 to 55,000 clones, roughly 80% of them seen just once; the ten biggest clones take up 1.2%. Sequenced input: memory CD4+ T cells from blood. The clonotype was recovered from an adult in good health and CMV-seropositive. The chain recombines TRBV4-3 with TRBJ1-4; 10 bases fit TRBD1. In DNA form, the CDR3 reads TGCGCCAGCAGCCAAGCCCGGGACAGGGGAGGGGTGGGAGAAAAACTGTTTTTT. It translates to CASSQARDRGGVGEKLFF.